Listed below are T cell receptor beta chains from one sample, sequenced in a study of shared clonotypes between healthy human individuals. This table comes from immunoSEQ multiplex PCR, and its TCRdb copy is limited to in-frame clones, with some not included. The sample includes around 2.5 million clones, over 85% of them seen just once. The source material was naive CD4+ T cells from PBMCs. The receptors shown here come from a man between 18 and 29 years old in good health. Some clones in this sample may be carry-over from other donors' samples. Each CDR3 is given with its conserved first and last residue. Fields, in order: V gene, D gene, J gene, clone size, CDR3 DNA, CDR3 protein. D genes are given only for firm matches. Only part of the rows carry a size: once, few, many, or a class if the clone is expanded.

v_call: TRBV5-1
d_call: TRBD1
j_call: TRBJ2-5
clone_size: .
cdr3_nt: TGCGCCAGCAGCTCGGACAGGGAGAAAGAGACCCAGTACTTC
cdr3_aa: CASSSDREKETQYF

v_call: TRBV2
d_call: TRBD1
j_call: TRBJ2-1
clone_size: .
cdr3_nt: TGTGCCAGCAGTGACCCGGGACAGGGGATGTACAATGAGCAGTTCTTC
cdr3_aa: CASSDPGQGMYNEQFF

v_call: TRBV5-1
d_call: .
j_call: TRBJ1-6
clone_size: .
cdr3_nt: TGCGCCAGCAGCCTCGAAGGGAACTATAATTCACCCCTCCACTTT
cdr3_aa: CASSLEGNYNSPLHF

v_call: TRBV7-3
d_call: .
j_call: TRBJ1-1
clone_size: few
cdr3_nt: TGTGCCAGCAGCTTGGGATATACGAACACTGAAGCTTTCTTT
cdr3_aa: CASSLGYTNTEAFF

v_call: TRBV5-1
d_call: TRBD2
j_call: TRBJ2-3
clone_size: .
cdr3_nt: TGCGCCAGCAGCCTTAAGACTAGCGGGACAGATACGCAGTATTTT
cdr3_aa: CASSLKTSGTDTQYF

v_call: TRBV6-6
d_call: .
j_call: TRBJ1-2
clone_size: .
cdr3_nt: TGTGCCAGCAGTTCCGTCCCGGATAACTATGGCTACACCTTC
cdr3_aa: CASSSVPDNYGYTF

v_call: TRBV2
d_call: .
j_call: TRBJ1-2
clone_size: .
cdr3_nt: TGTGCCAGCAGTGAAACAGAGGGCCACTATGGCTACACCTTC
cdr3_aa: CASSETEGHYGYTF

v_call: TRBV7-2
d_call: TRBD2
j_call: TRBJ2-3
clone_size: .
cdr3_nt: TGTGCCAGCAGGAAACTAGCGGGAGGGCCGCCAGATACGCAGTATTTT
cdr3_aa: CASRKLAGGPPDTQYF

v_call: TRBV19
d_call: .
j_call: TRBJ1-2
clone_size: .
cdr3_nt: TGTGCCAGCTCAGGGTTGCCCAACTATGGCTACACCTTC
cdr3_aa: CASSGLPNYGYTF

v_call: TRBV29-1
d_call: .
j_call: TRBJ2-5
clone_size: .
cdr3_nt: TGCAGCGTTGCCCGCGAAGAGACCCAGTACTTC
cdr3_aa: CSVAREETQYF

v_call: TRBV15
d_call: .
j_call: TRBJ2-2
clone_size: once
cdr3_nt: TGTGCCACCAGCAGGAGTAACACCGGGGAGCTGTTTTTT
cdr3_aa: CATSRSNTGELFF

v_call: TRBV28
d_call: TRBD1
j_call: TRBJ2-1
clone_size: .
cdr3_nt: TGTGCCAGCTGGGACAGGCCGTCCTACAATGAGCAGTTCTTC
cdr3_aa: CASWDRPSYNEQFF

v_call: TRBV6-5
d_call: .
j_call: TRBJ2-5
clone_size: .
cdr3_nt: TGTGCCAGCAGCCGAGCCAGGGAGACCCAGTACTTC
cdr3_aa: CASSRARETQYF

v_call: TRBV27
d_call: .
j_call: TRBJ1-2
clone_size: .
cdr3_nt: TGTGCCAGCAGTTTCCGGGGTGGCTATGGCTACACCTTC
cdr3_aa: CASSFRGGYGYTF

v_call: TRBV19
d_call: TRBD1
j_call: TRBJ1-3
clone_size: .
cdr3_nt: TGTGCCAGTAGTACCTCTGGGACAGGGAATGGAAACACCATATATTTT
cdr3_aa: CASSTSGTGNGNTIYF

v_call: TRBV18
d_call: .
j_call: TRBJ1-2
clone_size: .
cdr3_nt: TGTGCCAGCTCACCACCCGCGGAGGGTCCGAGCTATGGCTACACCTTC
cdr3_aa: CASSPPAEGPSYGYTF

v_call: TRBV5-1
d_call: .
j_call: TRBJ2-3
clone_size: .
cdr3_nt: TGCGCCAGCAGCACCGGATTCACTAGCACAGATACGCAGTATTTT
cdr3_aa: CASSTGFTSTDTQYF

v_call: TRBV10-3
d_call: .
j_call: TRBJ2-5
clone_size: once
cdr3_nt: TGTGCCATCAGGGGGGGGCTCCAAGAGACCCAGTACTTC
cdr3_aa: CAIRGGLQETQYF

v_call: TRBV7-6
d_call: .
j_call: TRBJ2-3
clone_size: .
cdr3_nt: TGTGCCAGCAGCTCCTGGACAGAAAGCACAGATACGCAGTATTTT
cdr3_aa: CASSSWTESTDTQYF

v_call: TRBV6-5
d_call: .
j_call: TRBJ2-7
clone_size: .
cdr3_nt: TGTGCCAGCGGGACCCCCGCGGCCTACGAGCAGTACTTC
cdr3_aa: CASGTPAAYEQYF

v_call: TRBV28
d_call: .
j_call: TRBJ2-1
clone_size: .
cdr3_nt: TGTGCCAGCAGTCCCAGTGAACTGCGCTCCTACAATGAGCAGTTCTTC
cdr3_aa: CASSPSELRSYNEQFF

v_call: TRBV7-2
d_call: .
j_call: TRBJ1-4
clone_size: .
cdr3_nt: TGTGCCAGCAGCTTAGGCCTGGGAACTAATGAAAAACTGTTTTTT
cdr3_aa: CASSLGLGTNEKLFF

v_call: TRBV28
d_call: .
j_call: TRBJ1-3
clone_size: .
cdr3_nt: TGTGCCAGCACCTTGGGGGCAGCGGGAAACACCATATATTTT
cdr3_aa: CASTLGAAGNTIYF

v_call: TRBV5-6
d_call: .
j_call: TRBJ1-4
clone_size: .
cdr3_nt: TGTGCCAGCGGCCGCTGGGGGGTCACTAATGAAAAACTGTTTTTT
cdr3_aa: CASGRWGVTNEKLFF

v_call: TRBV28
d_call: .
j_call: TRBJ2-5
clone_size: .
cdr3_nt: TGTGCCAGCGCGGGCCTTGGGGAAGAGACCCAGTACTTC
cdr3_aa: CASAGLGEETQYF

v_call: TRBV7-2
d_call: TRBD2
j_call: TRBJ2-7
clone_size: .
cdr3_nt: TGTGCCAGCAGCCCTAGCGGGACAAAATACGAGCAGTACTTC
cdr3_aa: CASSPSGTKYEQYF

v_call: TRBV27
d_call: .
j_call: TRBJ1-6
clone_size: .
cdr3_nt: TGTGCCAGCACCCTCGGGGCAAATTCACCCCTCCACTTT
cdr3_aa: CASTLGANSPLHF

v_call: TRBV5-1
d_call: .
j_call: TRBJ2-6
clone_size: .
cdr3_nt: TGCGCCAGCAGCTTGTCTCGAGGGTTCTCTGGGGCCAACGTCCTGACTTTC
cdr3_aa: CASSLSRGFSGANVLTF

v_call: TRBV6-1
d_call: .
j_call: TRBJ1-2
clone_size: .
cdr3_nt: TGTGCCAGCAGACAGACCGGGGCCCTTGTGGATGGCTACACCTTC
cdr3_aa: CASRQTGALVDGYTF

v_call: TRBV27
d_call: .
j_call: TRBJ1-1
clone_size: .
cdr3_nt: TGTGCCAGCAGCTGGGGTCCCGACACTGAAGCTTTCTTT
cdr3_aa: CASSWGPDTEAFF

v_call: TRBV30
d_call: .
j_call: TRBJ1-2
clone_size: .
cdr3_nt: TGTGCCTGGACCGCAGAGAACAACTATGGCTACACCTTC
cdr3_aa: CAWTAENNYGYTF

v_call: TRBV6-1
d_call: .
j_call: TRBJ1-5
clone_size: once
cdr3_nt: TGTGCCAGCAGCCCTGAACAGAGACAGCCCCAGCATTTT
cdr3_aa: CASSPEQRQPQHF

v_call: TRBV28
d_call: .
j_call: TRBJ2-1
clone_size: .
cdr3_nt: TGTGCCGCTAGTAGGGTAGGTGAGCAGTTCTTC
cdr3_aa: CAASRVGEQFF

v_call: TRBV13
d_call: TRBD1
j_call: TRBJ2-2
clone_size: .
cdr3_nt: TGTGCCAGCAGCCAAACTCGGGACAGCAAATACACCGGGGAGCTGTTTTTT
cdr3_aa: CASSQTRDSKYTGELFF

v_call: TRBV9
d_call: TRBD1
j_call: TRBJ2-7
clone_size: .
cdr3_nt: TGTGCCAGCAGCGAAGGACAGGGCTACGAGCAGTACTTC
cdr3_aa: CASSEGQGYEQYF

v_call: TRBV19
d_call: TRBD2
j_call: TRBJ2-1
clone_size: .
cdr3_nt: TGTGCCAGTAGTCCCCAAAGCGGGAGAGTTTACAATGAGCAGTTCTTC
cdr3_aa: CASSPQSGRVYNEQFF

v_call: TRBV6-1
d_call: .
j_call: TRBJ1-2
clone_size: .
cdr3_nt: TGTGCCAGCAGTGAAGCGCGGCGGGGGGCTGGCTATGGCTACACCTTC
cdr3_aa: CASSEARRGAGYGYTF

v_call: TRBV5-1
d_call: TRBD2
j_call: TRBJ2-5
clone_size: .
cdr3_nt: TGCGCCAGCAGCTTCGGCCAGCGGGGGAAGAAAAAAGAGACCCAGTACTTC
cdr3_aa: CASSFGQRGKKKETQYF

v_call: TRBV6-1
d_call: .
j_call: TRBJ2-7
clone_size: .
cdr3_nt: TGTGCCAGCAGTGTACCAACACAGGGATCGCCCTACGAGCAGTACTTC
cdr3_aa: CASSVPTQGSPYEQYF

v_call: TRBV28
d_call: .
j_call: TRBJ1-4
clone_size: .
cdr3_nt: TGTGCCAGCAGTTTCCGGCCTGGACAGCATAATGAAAAACTGTTTTTT
cdr3_aa: CASSFRPGQHNEKLFF

v_call: TRBV7-6
d_call: .
j_call: TRBJ2-5
clone_size: .
cdr3_nt: TGTGCCAGCAGCCCCACGAGAGATCCGGGACGTCCCTTTGGGACCCAGTACTTC
cdr3_aa: CASSPTRDPGRPFGTQYF

v_call: TRBV9
d_call: .
j_call: TRBJ1-2
clone_size: .
cdr3_nt: TGTGCCAGCAGCGTAGATGCAGGGGCCTATGGCTACACCTTC
cdr3_aa: CASSVDAGAYGYTF

v_call: TRBV10-3
d_call: .
j_call: TRBJ2-7
clone_size: few
cdr3_nt: TGTGCCATCAGCGGTCCCAAGGTGGAGCAGTACTTC
cdr3_aa: CAISGPKVEQYF

v_call: TRBV5-1
d_call: TRBD1
j_call: TRBJ2-7
clone_size: .
cdr3_nt: TGCGCCAGCAGCTTGGGCGGGACAGGGGCCCACTACGAGCAGTACTTC
cdr3_aa: CASSLGGTGAHYEQYF

v_call: TRBV5-1
d_call: .
j_call: TRBJ1-3
clone_size: .
cdr3_nt: TGCGCCAGCAGCTTGGGTGGATCTGGAAACACCATATATTTT
cdr3_aa: CASSLGGSGNTIYF

v_call: TRBV6-5
d_call: .
j_call: TRBJ2-7
clone_size: .
cdr3_nt: TGTGCCAGCAGTGCCTACTTGTTGGGGGGCTACGAGCAGTACTTC
cdr3_aa: CASSAYLLGGYEQYF

v_call: TRBV28
d_call: TRBD2
j_call: TRBJ2-7
clone_size: .
cdr3_nt: TGTGCCAGCAGTCTTCACCCGGGACTAGCGGGCGAGCAGTACTTC
cdr3_aa: CASSLHPGLAGEQYF

v_call: TRBV7-8
d_call: TRBD2
j_call: TRBJ2-7
clone_size: .
cdr3_nt: TGTGCCAGCAGCGACCCGGGACTAGGCCTTAACGAGCAGTACTTC
cdr3_aa: CASSDPGLGLNEQYF

v_call: TRBV9
d_call: .
j_call: TRBJ2-7
clone_size: .
cdr3_nt: TGTGCCAGCAGCGGGGGACTCGGACAGACCTACGAGCAGTACTTC
cdr3_aa: CASSGGLGQTYEQYF

v_call: TRBV4-3
d_call: TRBD1
j_call: TRBJ2-1
clone_size: .
cdr3_nt: TGCGCCAGCAGCCAAGATTATGGACAGGCCTACAATGAGCAGTTCTTC
cdr3_aa: CASSQDYGQAYNEQFF

v_call: TRBV9
d_call: .
j_call: TRBJ1-1
clone_size: .
cdr3_nt: TGTGCCAGCAGCGGTGCAGGGATTTTGAACACTGAAGCTTTCTTT
cdr3_aa: CASSGAGILNTEAFF

v_call: TRBV30
d_call: .
j_call: TRBJ2-1
clone_size: .
cdr3_nt: TGTGCCTGGGGCCATAACAATGAGCAGTTCTTC
cdr3_aa: CAWGHNNEQFF

v_call: TRBV6-5
d_call: TRBD1
j_call: TRBJ1-5
clone_size: few
cdr3_nt: TGTGCCAGCAGTTGGGACAGGGGACAGCCCCAGCATTTT
cdr3_aa: CASSWDRGQPQHF

v_call: TRBV28
d_call: .
j_call: TRBJ1-3
clone_size: .
cdr3_nt: TGTGCCAGCAGCCCGGTATCTCGGGCGTCTCGCTCTGGAAACACCATATATTTT
cdr3_aa: CASSPVSRASRSGNTIYF

v_call: TRBV25-1
d_call: TRBD1
j_call: TRBJ2-7
clone_size: .
cdr3_nt: TGTGCCAGCAGCAGGACAGGGCAAGTCTACGAGCAGTACTTC
cdr3_aa: CASSRTGQVYEQYF